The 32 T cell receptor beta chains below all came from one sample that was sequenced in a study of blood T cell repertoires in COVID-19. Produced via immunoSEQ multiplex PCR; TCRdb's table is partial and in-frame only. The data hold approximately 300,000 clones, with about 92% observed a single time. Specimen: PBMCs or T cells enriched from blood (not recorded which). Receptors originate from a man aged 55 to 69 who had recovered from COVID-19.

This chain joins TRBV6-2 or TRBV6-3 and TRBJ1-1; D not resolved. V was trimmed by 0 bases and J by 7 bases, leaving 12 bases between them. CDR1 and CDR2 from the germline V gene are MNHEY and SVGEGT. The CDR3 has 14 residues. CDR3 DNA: TGTGCCAGCAGTTACTCGCACAGTCCCTATGAAGCTTTCTTT. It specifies CASSYSHSPYEAFF.

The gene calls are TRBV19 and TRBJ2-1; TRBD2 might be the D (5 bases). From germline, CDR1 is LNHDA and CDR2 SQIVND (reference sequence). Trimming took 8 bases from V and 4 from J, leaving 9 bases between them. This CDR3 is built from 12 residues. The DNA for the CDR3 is TGTGCCAGTGGGAGACGTTACAATGAGCAGTTCTTC. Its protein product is CASGRRYNEQFF.

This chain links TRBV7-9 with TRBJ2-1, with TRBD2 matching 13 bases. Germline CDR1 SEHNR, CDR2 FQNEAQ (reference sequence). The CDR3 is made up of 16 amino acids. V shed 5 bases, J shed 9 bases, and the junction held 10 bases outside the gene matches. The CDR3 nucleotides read TGTGCCAGCAGCGACGATGGACTAGCGGGAGCAATTGAGCAGTTCTTC. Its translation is CASSDDGLAGAIEQFF.

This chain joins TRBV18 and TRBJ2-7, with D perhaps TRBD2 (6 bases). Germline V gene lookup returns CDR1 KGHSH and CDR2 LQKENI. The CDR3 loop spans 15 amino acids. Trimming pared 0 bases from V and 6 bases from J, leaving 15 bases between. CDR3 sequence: CASSPPGGPGSEQYF. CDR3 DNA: TGTGCCAGCTCACCACCGGGGGGTCCTGGGAGCGAGCAGTACTTC.

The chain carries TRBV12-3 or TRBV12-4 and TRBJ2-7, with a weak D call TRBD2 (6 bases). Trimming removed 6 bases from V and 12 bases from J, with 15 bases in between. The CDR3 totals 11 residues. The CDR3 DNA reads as TGTGCCAGCAGCTCCGGGGGTATTGGGTACTTC. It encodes CASSSGGIGYF.

The DNA of the CDR3 is TGCGCCAGCAGACGGGACAGGAACACAGATACGCAGTATTTT. As protein: CASRRDRNTDTQYF. This chain joins TRBV5-1 and TRBJ2-3; 8 positions agree with TRBD1. The germline CDR1 and CDR2 sequences are SGHRS and YFSETQ. The CDR3 is made up of 14 amino acids. V lost 5 bases to trimming and J lost 2 bases; unmatched junction nucleotides: 4.

The DNA of the CDR3 is TGTGCCAGCAGTGAGTTGGGAGTTCCAGGCTACACCTTC. Translating gives CASSELGVPGYTF. The genes are TRBV25-1 and TRBJ1-2, with D unclear. The CDR3 spans 13 residues. V shed 3 bases and J shed 8 bases, with 13 bases lying between them. In germline, CDR1 is MGHDK, CDR2 SYGVNS.

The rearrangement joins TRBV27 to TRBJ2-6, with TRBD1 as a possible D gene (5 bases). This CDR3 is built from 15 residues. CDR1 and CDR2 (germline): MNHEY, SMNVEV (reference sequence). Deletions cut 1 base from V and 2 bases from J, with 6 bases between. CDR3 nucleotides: TGTGCCAGCAGTTTATTAGGGGCTGGGGCCAACGTCCTGACTTTC. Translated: CASSLLGAGANVLTF.

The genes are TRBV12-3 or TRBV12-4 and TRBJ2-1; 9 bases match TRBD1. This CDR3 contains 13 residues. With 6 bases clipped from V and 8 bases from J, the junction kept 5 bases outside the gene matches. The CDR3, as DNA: TGTGCCAGCAGCTCTACAGGGGGCTATGAGCAGTTCTTC. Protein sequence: CASSSTGGYEQFF.

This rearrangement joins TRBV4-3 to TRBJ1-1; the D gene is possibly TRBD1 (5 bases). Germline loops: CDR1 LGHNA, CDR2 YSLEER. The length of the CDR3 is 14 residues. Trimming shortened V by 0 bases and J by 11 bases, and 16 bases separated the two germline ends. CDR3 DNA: TGCGCCAGCAGCCAAGATCTCAGGGCTCTGGGGGCTTTCTTT. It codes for CASSQDLRALGAFF.

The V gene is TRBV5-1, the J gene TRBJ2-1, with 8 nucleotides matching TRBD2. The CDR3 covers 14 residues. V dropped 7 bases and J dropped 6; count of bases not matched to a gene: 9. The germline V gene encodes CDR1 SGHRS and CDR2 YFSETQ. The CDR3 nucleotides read TGCGCCAGCTCCCCGGGAGGGCAGCTCAATGAGCAGTTCTTC. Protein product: CASSPGGQLNEQFF.

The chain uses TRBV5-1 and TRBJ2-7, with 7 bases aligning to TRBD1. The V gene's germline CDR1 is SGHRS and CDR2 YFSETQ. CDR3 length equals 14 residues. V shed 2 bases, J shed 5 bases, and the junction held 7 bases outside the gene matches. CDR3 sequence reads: CASSFGQGVHEQYF. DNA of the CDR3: TGCGCCAGCAGCTTTGGCCAGGGGGTCCACGAGCAGTACTTC.

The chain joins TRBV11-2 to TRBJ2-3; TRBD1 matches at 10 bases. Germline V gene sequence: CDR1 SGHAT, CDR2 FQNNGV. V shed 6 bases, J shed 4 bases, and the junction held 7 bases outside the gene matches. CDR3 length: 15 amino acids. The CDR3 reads CASRLRDRGSDTQYF. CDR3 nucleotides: TGTGCCAGCAGGTTGCGGGACAGGGGTTCAGATACGCAGTATTTT.

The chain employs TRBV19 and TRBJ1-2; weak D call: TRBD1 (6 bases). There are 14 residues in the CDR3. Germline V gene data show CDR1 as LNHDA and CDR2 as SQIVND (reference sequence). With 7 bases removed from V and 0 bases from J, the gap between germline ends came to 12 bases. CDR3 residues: CASKPDRTNYGYTF. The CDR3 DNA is TGTGCCAGTAAGCCGGACAGAACTAACTATGGCTACACCTTC. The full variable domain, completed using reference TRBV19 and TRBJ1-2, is DGGITQSPKYLFRKEGQNVTLSCEQNLNHDAMYWYRQDPGQGLRLIYYSQIVNDFQKGDIAEGYSVSREKKESFPLTVTSAQKNPTAFYLCASKPDRTNYGYTFGSGTRLTVV.

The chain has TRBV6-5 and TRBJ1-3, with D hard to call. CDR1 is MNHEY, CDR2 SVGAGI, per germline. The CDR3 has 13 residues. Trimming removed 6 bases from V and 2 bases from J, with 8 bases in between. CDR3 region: CASSPGTGNTIYF. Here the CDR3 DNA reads TGTGCCAGCAGCCCGGGGACTGGAAACACCATATATTTT.

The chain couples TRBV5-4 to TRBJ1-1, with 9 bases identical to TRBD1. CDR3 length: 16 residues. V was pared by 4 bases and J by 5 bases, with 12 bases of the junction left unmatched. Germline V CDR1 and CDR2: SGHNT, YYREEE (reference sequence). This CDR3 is CASSGGDRQGGTEAFF. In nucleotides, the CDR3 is TGTGCCAGCAGCGGAGGGGACAGACAGGGGGGGACTGAAGCTTTCTTT. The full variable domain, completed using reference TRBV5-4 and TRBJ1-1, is ETGVTQSPTHLIKTRGQQVTLRCSSQSGHNTVSWYQQALGQGPQFIFQYYREEENGRGNFPPRFSGLQFPNYSSELNVNALELDDSALYLCASSGGDRQGGTEAFFGQGTRLTVV.

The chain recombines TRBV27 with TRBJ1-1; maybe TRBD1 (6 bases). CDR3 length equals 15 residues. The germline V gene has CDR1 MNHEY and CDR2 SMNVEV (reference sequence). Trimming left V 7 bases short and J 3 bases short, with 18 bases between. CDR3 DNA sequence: TGTGCCAGCAAACCCGGGGACACTCGTTACACTGAAGCTTTCTTT. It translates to CASKPGDTRYTEAFF.

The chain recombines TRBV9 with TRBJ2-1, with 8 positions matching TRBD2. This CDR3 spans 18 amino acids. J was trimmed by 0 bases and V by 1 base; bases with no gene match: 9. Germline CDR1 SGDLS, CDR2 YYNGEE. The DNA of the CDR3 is TGTGCCAGCAGCGTAAGCAGCGGGGGCCTTAGCTCCTACAATGAGCAGTTCTTC. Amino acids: CASSVSSGGLSSYNEQFF.

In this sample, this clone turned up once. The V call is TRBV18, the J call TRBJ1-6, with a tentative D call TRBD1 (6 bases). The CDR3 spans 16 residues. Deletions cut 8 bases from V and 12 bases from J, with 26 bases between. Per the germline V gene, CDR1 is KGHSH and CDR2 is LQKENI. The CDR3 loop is CASTNQGPLGGVPLHF. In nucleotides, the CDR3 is TGTGCCAGCACAAACCAGGGGCCCTTAGGTGGGGTACCCCTCCACTTT. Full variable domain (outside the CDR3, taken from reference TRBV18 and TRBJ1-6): NAGVMQNPRHLVRRRGQEARLRCSPMKGHSHVYWYRQLPEEGLKFMVYLQKENIIDESGMPKERFSAEFPKEGPSILRIQQVVRGDSAAYFCASTNQGPLGGVPLHFGNGTRLTVT.

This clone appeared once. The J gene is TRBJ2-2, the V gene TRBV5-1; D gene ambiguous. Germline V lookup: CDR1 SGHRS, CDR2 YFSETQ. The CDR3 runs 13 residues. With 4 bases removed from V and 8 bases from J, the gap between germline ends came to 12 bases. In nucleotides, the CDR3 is TGCGCCAGCAGCCGCGATCCCCCGGGGGAGCTGTTTTTT. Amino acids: CASSRDPPGELFF.

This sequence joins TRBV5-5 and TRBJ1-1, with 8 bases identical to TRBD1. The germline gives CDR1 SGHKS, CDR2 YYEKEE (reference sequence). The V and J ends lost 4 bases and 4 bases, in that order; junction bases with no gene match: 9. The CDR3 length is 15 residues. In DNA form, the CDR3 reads TGTGCCAGCAGCGCAACAGGGGGTGGGGTCACTGAAGCTTTCTTT. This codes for CASSATGGGVTEAFF. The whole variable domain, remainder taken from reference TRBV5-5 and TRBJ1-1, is DAGVTQSPTHLIKTRGQQVTLRCSPISGHKSVSWYQQVLGQGPQFIFQYYEKEERGRGNFPDRFSARQFPNYSSELNVNALLLGDSALYLCASSATGGGVTEAFFGQGTRLTVV.

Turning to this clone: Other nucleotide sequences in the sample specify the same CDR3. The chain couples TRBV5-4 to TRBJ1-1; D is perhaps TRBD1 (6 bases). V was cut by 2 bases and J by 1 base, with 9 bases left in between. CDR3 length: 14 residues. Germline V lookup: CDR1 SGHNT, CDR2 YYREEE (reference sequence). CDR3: CASSFRGSNTEAFF. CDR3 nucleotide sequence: TGTGCCAGCAGCTTCAGGGGTTCGAACACTGAAGCTTTCTTT. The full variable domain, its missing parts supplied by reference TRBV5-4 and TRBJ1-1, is ETGVTQSPTHLIKTRGQQVTLRCSSQSGHNTVSWYQQALGQGPQFIFQYYREEENGRGNFPPRFSGLQFPNYSSELNVNALELDDSALYLCASSFRGSNTEAFFGQGTRLTVV.

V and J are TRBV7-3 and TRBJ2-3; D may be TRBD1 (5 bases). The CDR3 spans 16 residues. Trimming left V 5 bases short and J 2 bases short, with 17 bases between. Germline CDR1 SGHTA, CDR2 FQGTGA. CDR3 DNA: TGTGCCAGCAGCAACGCCAGGGTCGTGGACACAGATACGCAGTATTTT. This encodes CASSNARVVDTDTQYF.

The CDR3 DNA follows: TGTGCCAGCAGCTTCCATCCATCTGAGATGGCGGGACAAGAGACCCAGTACTTC. Its translation is CASSFHPSEMAGQETQYF. The rearrangement links TRBV7-6 to TRBJ2-5; D may be TRBD2 (6 bases). The CDR3 spans 18 residues. Germline loops: CDR1 SGHVS, CDR2 FNYEAQ. V gave up 3 bases and J gave up 2 bases, with 22 bases separating them.

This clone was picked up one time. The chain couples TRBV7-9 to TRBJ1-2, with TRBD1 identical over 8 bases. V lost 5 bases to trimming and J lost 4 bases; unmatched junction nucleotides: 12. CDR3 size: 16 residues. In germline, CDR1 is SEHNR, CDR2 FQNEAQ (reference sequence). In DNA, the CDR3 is TGTGCCAGCAGCCTCGGCGCTCGGGACAGGAGCTATGGCTACACCTTC. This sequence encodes CASSLGARDRSYGYTF. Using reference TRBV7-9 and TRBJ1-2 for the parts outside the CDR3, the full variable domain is DTGVSQNPRHKITKRGQNVTFRCDPISEHNRLYWYRQTLGQGPEFLTYFQNEAQLEKSRLLSDRFSAERPKGSFSTLEIQRTEQGDSAMYLCASSLGARDRSYGYTFGSGTRLTVV.

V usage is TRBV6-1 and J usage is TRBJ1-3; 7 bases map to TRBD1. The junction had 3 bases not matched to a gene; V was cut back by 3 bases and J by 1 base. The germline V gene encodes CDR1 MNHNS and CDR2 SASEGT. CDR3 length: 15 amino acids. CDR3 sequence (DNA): TGTGCCAGCAGTGAGCAGACAGGGTCTGGAAACACCATATATTTT. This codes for CASSEQTGSGNTIYF.

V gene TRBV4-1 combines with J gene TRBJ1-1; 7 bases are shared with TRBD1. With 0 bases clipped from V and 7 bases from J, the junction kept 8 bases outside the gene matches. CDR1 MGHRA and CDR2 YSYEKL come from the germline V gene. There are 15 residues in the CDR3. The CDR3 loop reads CASSQEKTGRIEAFF. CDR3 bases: TGCGCCAGCAGCCAAGAGAAGACAGGGAGGATTGAAGCTTTCTTT.

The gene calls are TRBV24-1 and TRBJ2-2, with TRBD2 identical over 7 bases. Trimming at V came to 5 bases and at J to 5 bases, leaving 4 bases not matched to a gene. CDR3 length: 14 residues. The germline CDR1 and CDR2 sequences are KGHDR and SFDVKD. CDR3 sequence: CATSAWRETGELFF. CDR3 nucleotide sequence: TGTGCCACCAGTGCGTGGCGGGAGACCGGGGAGCTGTTTTTT.

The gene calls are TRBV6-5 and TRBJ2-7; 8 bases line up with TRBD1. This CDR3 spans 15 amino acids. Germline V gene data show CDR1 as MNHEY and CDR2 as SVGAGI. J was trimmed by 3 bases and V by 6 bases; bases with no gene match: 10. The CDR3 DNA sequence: TGTGCCAGCAGCCAACAATGGACAGGGATCTACGAGCAGTACTTC. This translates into CASSQQWTGIYEQYF.

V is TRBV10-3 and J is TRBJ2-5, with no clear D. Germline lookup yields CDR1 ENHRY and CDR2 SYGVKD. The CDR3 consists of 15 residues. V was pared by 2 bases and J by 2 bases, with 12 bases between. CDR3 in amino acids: CAISERLAAQETQYF. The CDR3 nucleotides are TGTGCCATCAGTGAGAGGTTAGCTGCACAAGAGACCCAGTACTTC.

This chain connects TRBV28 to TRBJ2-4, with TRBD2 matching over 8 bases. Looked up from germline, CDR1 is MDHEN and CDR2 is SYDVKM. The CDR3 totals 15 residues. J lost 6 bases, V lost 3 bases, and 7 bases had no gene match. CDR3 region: CASSFAGRGGNIQYF. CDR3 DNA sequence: TGTGCCAGCAGTTTTGCCGGGAGGGGGGGAAACATTCAGTACTTC.

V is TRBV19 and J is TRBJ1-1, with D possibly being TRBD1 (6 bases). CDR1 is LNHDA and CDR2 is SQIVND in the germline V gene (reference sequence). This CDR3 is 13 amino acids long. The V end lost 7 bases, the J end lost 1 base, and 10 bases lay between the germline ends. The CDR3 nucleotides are TGTGCCAGTACGCACAGGGAGAACACTGAAGCTTTCTTT. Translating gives CASTHRENTEAFF.